The entry below gives a single TCR beta chain sequence along with its context. The sample comes from a study of blood T cell repertoires in COVID-19. Study summary: Acute and convalescent COVID-19 samples came from the United States, Italy and Spain.

Measured with immunoSEQ multiplex PCR; TCRdb has only the in-frame clones, and not every one. The data show under 150,000 clones, with 80% to 85% seen just once and 35% to 40% held by the top ten. The clonotype was recovered from a human donor in a cohort sampled during active COVID-19. Sequencing used peripheral blood.

The CDR3 is CASSIDLWGTPGSNQPQHF. The DNA for the CDR3 is TGTGCCAGTAGTATAGATCTATGGGGCACTCCAGGAAGCAATCAGCCCCAGCATTTT. The genes are TRBV19 and TRBJ1-5, with D perhaps matching TRBD1 (5 bases). CDR1 is LNHDA, CDR2 SQIVND, per germline (reference sequence). The CDR3 runs 19 residues. V lost 0 bases, J lost 1 base, and 19 bases lay in between.